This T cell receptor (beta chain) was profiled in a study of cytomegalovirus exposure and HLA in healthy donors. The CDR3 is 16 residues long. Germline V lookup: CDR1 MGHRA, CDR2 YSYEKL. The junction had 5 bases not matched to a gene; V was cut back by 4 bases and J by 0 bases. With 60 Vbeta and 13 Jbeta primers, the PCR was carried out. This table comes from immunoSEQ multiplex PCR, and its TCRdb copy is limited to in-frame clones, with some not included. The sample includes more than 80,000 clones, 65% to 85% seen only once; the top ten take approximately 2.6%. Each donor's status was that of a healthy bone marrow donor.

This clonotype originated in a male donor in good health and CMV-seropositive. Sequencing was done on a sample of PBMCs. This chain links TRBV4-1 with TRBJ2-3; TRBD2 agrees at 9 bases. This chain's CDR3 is CASSPLAGASTDTQYF. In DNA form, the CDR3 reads TGCGCCAGCAGCCCGTTAGCGGGGGCCAGCACAGATACGCAGTATTTT.